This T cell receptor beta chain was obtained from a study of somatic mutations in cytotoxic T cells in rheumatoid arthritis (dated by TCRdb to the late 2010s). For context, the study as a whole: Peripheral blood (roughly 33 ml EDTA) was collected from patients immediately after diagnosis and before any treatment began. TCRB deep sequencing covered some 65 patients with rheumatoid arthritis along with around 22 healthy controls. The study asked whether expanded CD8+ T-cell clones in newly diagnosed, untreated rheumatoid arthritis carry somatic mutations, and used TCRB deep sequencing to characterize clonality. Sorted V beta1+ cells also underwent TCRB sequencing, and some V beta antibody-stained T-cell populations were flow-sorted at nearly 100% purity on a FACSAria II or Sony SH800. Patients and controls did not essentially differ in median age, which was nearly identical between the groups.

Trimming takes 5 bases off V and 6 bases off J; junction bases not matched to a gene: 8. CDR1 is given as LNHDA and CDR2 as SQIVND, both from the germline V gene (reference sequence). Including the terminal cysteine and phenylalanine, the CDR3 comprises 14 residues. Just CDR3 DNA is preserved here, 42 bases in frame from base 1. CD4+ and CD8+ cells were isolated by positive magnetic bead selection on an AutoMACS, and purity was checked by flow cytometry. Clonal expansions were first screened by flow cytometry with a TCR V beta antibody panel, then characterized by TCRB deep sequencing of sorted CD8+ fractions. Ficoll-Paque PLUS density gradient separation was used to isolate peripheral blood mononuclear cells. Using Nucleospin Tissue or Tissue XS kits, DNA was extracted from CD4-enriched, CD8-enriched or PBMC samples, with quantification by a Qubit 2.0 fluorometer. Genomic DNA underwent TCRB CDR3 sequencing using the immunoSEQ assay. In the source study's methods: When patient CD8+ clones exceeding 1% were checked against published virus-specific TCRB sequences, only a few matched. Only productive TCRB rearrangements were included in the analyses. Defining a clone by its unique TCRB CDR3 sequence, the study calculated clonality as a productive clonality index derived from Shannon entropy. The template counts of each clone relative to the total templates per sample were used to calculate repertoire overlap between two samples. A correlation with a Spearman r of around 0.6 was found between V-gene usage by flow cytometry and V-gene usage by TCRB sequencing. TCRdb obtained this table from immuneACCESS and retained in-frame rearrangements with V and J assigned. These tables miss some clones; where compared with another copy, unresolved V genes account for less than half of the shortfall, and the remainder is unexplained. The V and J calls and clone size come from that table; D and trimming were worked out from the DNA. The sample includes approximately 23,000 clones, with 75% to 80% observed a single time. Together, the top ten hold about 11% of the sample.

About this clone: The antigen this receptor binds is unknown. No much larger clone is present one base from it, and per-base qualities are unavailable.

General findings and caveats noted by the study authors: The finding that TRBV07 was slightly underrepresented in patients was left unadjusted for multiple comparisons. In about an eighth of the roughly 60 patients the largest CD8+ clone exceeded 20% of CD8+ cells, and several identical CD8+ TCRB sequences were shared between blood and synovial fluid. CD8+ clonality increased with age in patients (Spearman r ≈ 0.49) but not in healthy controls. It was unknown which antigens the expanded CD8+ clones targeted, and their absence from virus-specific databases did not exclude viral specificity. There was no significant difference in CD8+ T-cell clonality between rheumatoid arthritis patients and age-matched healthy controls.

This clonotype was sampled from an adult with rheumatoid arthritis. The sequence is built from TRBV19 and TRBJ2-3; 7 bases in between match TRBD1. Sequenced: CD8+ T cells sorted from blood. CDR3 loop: CASSWSDRADTQYF. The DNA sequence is TGTGCCAGTAGTTGGAGCGACAGGGCGGATACGCAGTATTTT. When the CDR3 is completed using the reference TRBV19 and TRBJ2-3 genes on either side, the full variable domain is DGGITQSPKYLFRKEGQNVTLSCEQNLNHDAMYWYRQDPGQGLRLIYYSQIVNDFQKGDIAEGYSVSREKKESFPLTVTSAQKNPTAFYLCASSWSDRADTQYFGPGTRLTVL.